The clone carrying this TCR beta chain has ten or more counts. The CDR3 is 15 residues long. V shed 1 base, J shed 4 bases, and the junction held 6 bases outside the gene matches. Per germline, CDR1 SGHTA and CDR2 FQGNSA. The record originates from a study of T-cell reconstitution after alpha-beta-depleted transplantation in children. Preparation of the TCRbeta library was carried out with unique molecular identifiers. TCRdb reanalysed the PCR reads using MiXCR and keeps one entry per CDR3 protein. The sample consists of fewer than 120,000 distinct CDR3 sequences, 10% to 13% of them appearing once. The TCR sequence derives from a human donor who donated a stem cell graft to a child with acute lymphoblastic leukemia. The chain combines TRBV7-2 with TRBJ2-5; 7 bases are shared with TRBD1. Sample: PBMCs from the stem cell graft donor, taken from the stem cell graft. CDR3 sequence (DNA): TGTGCCAGCAGCTTAGAATTTCACAGGGGAGAGACCCAGTACTTC. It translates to CASSLEFHRGETQYF.